This TCR beta chain was documented in a study of blood T cell repertoires in COVID-19. For the study at large: Sample material is recorded as cDNA or gDNA derived from T cells, B-cell-depleted T cells, or PBMCs.

The CDR3 is made up of 13 amino acids. V was pared by 7 bases and J by 1 base, with 10 bases between. This clone was counted once. In the source study's methods: The authors estimated nucleated cell counts from reference gene primer amplification. Using immunoSEQ multiplex PCR, the repertoire was profiled, and TCRdb retains in-frame clones only, with some absent. The DNA gave D and trimming, while V, J and clone size come from that table. The data show some 260,000 clones, with under 90% seen just once and 4.1% held by the top ten. The sequence came from a man aged 30 to 45 with acute COVID-19. Sequenced: PBMCs or T cells enriched from blood (not recorded which). The chain recombines TRBV12-3 or TRBV12-4 with TRBJ2-5, with D uncertain. The CDR3 here is CASMPRSQETQYF. In DNA form, the CDR3 reads TGTGCCAGCATGCCCAGGTCCCAAGAGACCCAGTACTTC.